This record concerns one T cell receptor beta chain sequence. Its matching antigen is unknown. HIV-positive participants all received treatment in the United States. The CDR3 sequence is 16 residues long. Germline V gene data show CDR1 as MNHNS and CDR2 as SASEGT. V was clipped by 2 bases and J by 4 bases; unmatched bases: 5. This record belongs to a study of long-term antiretroviral therapy in people with HIV. General study findings and limits: The clones with expansion before ART were dominant in the repertoire at all time points.

Researchers ran immunoSEQ v3.0 at survey level. TCRdb's table, derived via immunoSEQ multiplex PCR, lists solely in-frame clones and lacks some. The sample holds about 20,000 clones, 80% to 95% seen once. The source was unsorted PBMCs, collected 4.4 years after starting antiretroviral therapy. This chain connects TRBV6-1 to TRBJ2-2; 9 bases are a match to TRBD1. The TCR was taken from a woman between 45 and 65 years old with HIV. The CDR3 DNA reads as TGTGCCAGCAGTGAACTGGGACAGGGCGGCACCGGGGAGCTGTTTTTT. Translating it yields CASSELGQGGTGELFF.